Each of the 14 T cell receptor beta chains below was sequenced from the same sample in a study of blood T cell repertoires in COVID-19 (dated by TCRdb to 2019 to 2021). Libraries were prepared through the immunoSEQ multiplex PCR assay. TCRdb took this table from immuneACCESS and kept in-frame rearrangements with V and J called. Such tables lack part of the clones; where checked against another copy, unresolved V genes explain under half of the gap, and the rest is unexplained. The sample contains some 64,000 clones, more than 70% of them found a single time. Roughly 6% of the sample comes from the top ten. Sequenced: peripheral blood. The receptors stem from a woman aged 55-69 years with acute or convalescent COVID-19.

This chain links TRBV9 with TRBJ1-5; 8 positions agree with TRBD1. This CDR3 is 15 amino acids long. After removal of 0 bases from V and 4 bases from J, the junction contained 3 bases not matched to a gene. Germline CDR1 is SGDLS and CDR2 is YYNGEE. The CDR3 reads CASSVEGTGNQPQHF. The CDR3 DNA is TGTGCCAGCAGCGTAGAGGGGACAGGTAATCAGCCCCAGCATTTT. Drawing the rest from reference TRBV9 and TRBJ1-5, the complete variable domain is DSGVTQTPKHLITATGQRVTLRCSPRSGDLSVYWYQQSLDQGLQFLIQYYNGEERAKGNILERFSAQQFPDLHSELNLSSLELGDSALYFCASSVEGTGNQPQHFGDGTRLSIL.

The genes are TRBV7-3 and TRBJ2-7; D gene ambiguous. V was clipped by 6 bases and J by 3 bases, with 18 bases between them. Per the germline V gene, CDR1 is SGHTA and CDR2 is FQGTGA. The CDR3 covers 15 residues. CDR3 in DNA: TGTGCCAGCAGTCCCTCCCCGTCCTCCTTCTACGAGCAGTACTTC. Translated: CASSPSPSSFYEQYF.

This chain uses TRBV7-3 with TRBJ2-7; possibly TRBD1 for D (5 bases). Trimming took 2 bases from V and 7 from J, leaving 12 bases between them. The CDR3 has 13 amino acids. Germline values: CDR1 SGHTA, CDR2 FQGTGA. The CDR3 DNA follows: TGTGCCAGCAGCTTATATCAGGGAATGGAGCAGTACTTC. Its translation is CASSLYQGMEQYF.

The CDR3 DNA is TGTGCCAGTTCGGGTAGTGGCCACGAGCAGTACTTC. It yields the protein CASSGSGHEQYF. The chain recombines TRBV19 with TRBJ2-7, with D hard to call. The germline gives CDR1 LNHDA, CDR2 SQIVND (reference sequence). This CDR3 is built from 12 residues. V lost 8 bases and J lost 5, with 13 bases in between.

This chain uses TRBV19 with TRBJ2-3, with 7 bases identical to TRBD1. Germline values: CDR1 LNHDA, CDR2 SQIVND (reference sequence). CDR3 length equals 16 residues. The V segment lost 3 bases and the J segment 1 base; nucleotides outside the gene matches: 7. CDR3 residues: CASSIKTGFRTDTQYF. CDR3 DNA sequence: TGTGCCAGTAGTATTAAGACAGGGTTTCGCACAGATACGCAGTATTTT. The full variable domain, rest sourced from reference TRBV19 and TRBJ2-3, is DGGITQSPKYLFRKEGQNVTLSCEQNLNHDAMYWYRQDPGQGLRLIYYSQIVNDFQKGDIAEGYSVSREKKESFPLTVTSAQKNPTAFYLCASSIKTGFRTDTQYFGPGTRLTVL.

The chain carries TRBV10-2 and TRBJ1-5, with D unclear. Germline V gene data show CDR1 as WSHSY and CDR2 as SAAADI. The CDR3 consists of 20 residues. V was clipped by 10 bases and J by 2 bases, with 33 bases between them. CDR3 residues: CATKVDRGVSSGVGNQPQHF. For the CDR3, the DNA is TGCGCCACCAAGGTAGACCGCGGAGTATCGAGCGGGGTTGGCAATCAGCCCCAGCATTTT.

This sequence joins TRBV9 and TRBJ1-2; 10 positions match TRBD1. The germline gives CDR1 SGDLS, CDR2 YYNGEE. The V and J ends lost 4 bases and 6 bases, in that order; junction bases with no gene match: 18. This CDR3 spans 18 amino acids. CDR3 amino acids: CASSPLQSPGQGGDGYTF. The CDR3 region has the DNA TGTGCCAGCAGCCCCCTTCAGTCCCCCGGACAGGGGGGGGATGGCTACACCTTC.

The chain is built from TRBV19 and TRBJ1-2; no clear D. The germline CDR1 and CDR2 sequences are LNHDA and SQIVND (reference sequence). V was shortened by 5 bases and J by 6 bases, with 13 bases between the two germline ends. The CDR3 extends over 13 amino acids. CDR3 region: CASSSRSGDGYTF. The DNA of the CDR3 is TGTGCCAGTAGTTCAAGATCGGGAGATGGCTACACCTTC. Full variable domain (outside the CDR3, taken from reference TRBV19 and TRBJ1-2): DGGITQSPKYLFRKEGQNVTLSCEQNLNHDAMYWYRQDPGQGLRLIYYSQIVNDFQKGDIAEGYSVSREKKESFPLTVTSAQKNPTAFYLCASSSRSGDGYTFGSGTRLTVV.

The chain couples TRBV5-1 to TRBJ1-2; weak D call: TRBD1 (6 bases). V lost 5 bases to trimming and J lost 7 bases, with 18 bases between them. Per the germline V gene, CDR1 is SGHRS and CDR2 is YFSETQ. The CDR3 has 14 amino acids. The CDR3, as DNA: TGCGCCAGCAGACAGGACAGCCTCCTTGGTGGCTACACCTTC. Translating it yields CASRQDSLLGGYTF.

The chain employs TRBV18 and TRBJ1-5; 7 bases map to TRBD1. Germline V CDR1 and CDR2: KGHSH, LQKENI. The V and J ends lost 6 bases and 0 bases, in that order; junction bases with no gene match: 5. CDR3 size: 15 residues. CDR3 protein: CASSPDRDSNQPQHF. Here the CDR3 DNA reads TGTGCCAGCTCCCCCGACAGGGATAGCAATCAGCCCCAGCATTTT. The entire variable domain, with the rest obtained from reference TRBV18 and TRBJ1-5, is as follows: NAGVMQNPRHLVRRRGQEARLRCSPMKGHSHVYWYRQLPEEGLKFMVYLQKENIIDESGMPKERFSAEFPKEGPSILRIQQVVRGDSAAYFCASSPDRDSNQPQHFGDGTRLSIL.

This chain links TRBV3-1 (or the pseudogene TRBV3-2) with TRBJ2-1, with D possibly being TRBD2 (6 bases). The ends were cut back, 6 bases at V and 0 bases at J, with 9 bases in the middle. The CDR3 is 14 amino acids. Germline V gene lookup returns CDR1 LGHDT and CDR2 YNNKEL (reference sequence). This CDR3 is CASSPDYSYNEQFF. The DNA of the CDR3 is TGTGCCAGCAGTCCGGACTACTCCTACAATGAGCAGTTCTTC.

The chain links TRBV28 to TRBJ1-2; D gene unclear. CDR1 is MDHEN and CDR2 is SYDVKM in the germline V gene. The CDR3 is 11 amino acids. The V gene lost 5 bases and the J gene lost 8 bases, with 9 bases spanning the gap. The CDR3 DNA follows: TGTGCCAGCAGTCCCCCTCCGGGCTACACCTTC. Its translation: CASSPPPGYTF.

This clone was detected only once. V gene TRBV3-1 (or the pseudogene TRBV3-2) combines with J gene TRBJ2-2; a weak D match, TRBD2 (5 bases). Trimming shortened V by 6 bases and J by 2 bases, and 13 bases separated the two germline ends. In germline, CDR1 is LGHDT, CDR2 YNNKEL (reference sequence). This CDR3 is built from 15 residues. The CDR3 loop reads CASSSGITNTGELFF. For the CDR3, the DNA is TGTGCCAGCAGTTCCGGGATAACAAACACCGGGGAGCTGTTTTTT.

The V and J genes are TRBV7-2 and TRBJ2-2; TRBD2 aligns across 7 bases. Germline trimming cut 0 bases from V and 3 bases from J; bases unmatched to any gene: 1. The CDR3 runs 15 residues. The germline gives CDR1 SGHTA, CDR2 FQGNSA. In DNA form, the CDR3 reads TGTGCCAGCAGCTTAGCGGGACTATACACCGGGGAGCTGTTTTTT. This sequence encodes CASSLAGLYTGELFF.